This T cell receptor (beta chain) was profiled in a study of blood T cell repertoires in COVID-19. The germline V gene has CDR1 SNHLY and CDR2 FYNNEI. V lost 1 base to trimming and J lost 0 bases, with 4 bases between them. The CDR3 has 14 amino acids. TCRdb's table, derived via immunoSEQ multiplex PCR, lists solely in-frame clones and lacks some. The profile covers around 140,000 clones, with around 87% appearing a single time and about 11% taken by the ten largest. Recruits, aged about 18 to 100 years, lived in 20 to 30 US areas. Sequences were obtained from PBMCs or T cells enriched from blood (not recorded which). The source is a man aged 60-69 years who had recovered from COVID-19. This chain joins TRBV2 and TRBJ1-5; D gene uncertain. The CDR3: CASSEGDSNQPQHF. The CDR3 coding sequence is TGTGCCAGCAGTGAAGGAGATAGCAATCAGCCCCAGCATTTT. Based on the CDR3 plus reference TRBV2 and TRBJ1-5, the full variable domain is EPEVTQTPSHQVTQMGQEVILRCVPISNHLYFYWYRQILGQKVEFLVSFYNNEISEKSEIFDDQFSVERPDGSNFTLKIRSTKLEDSAMYFCASSEGDSNQPQHFGDGTRLSIL.